This passage covers 15 T cell receptor beta chains from one sample sequenced in a study of identical twins' blood T cells. TCRdb re-analysed the 5' RACE reads in MiXCR, keeping a single row per CDR3 protein. The repertoire holds fewer than 450,000 distinct CDR3 sequences, 25% to 35% seen once, with around 5.6% in the top ten. Sequencing was done on a sample of PBMCs. Every receptor here comes from a woman between 18 and 55 years old in good health.

This clonotype appeared a few times. The rearrangement joins TRBV5-1 to TRBJ2-2; perhaps TRBD1 as D (5 bases). CDR3 length: 14 amino acids. V lost 2 bases and J 7 bases, leaving 12 bases between the germline ends. CDR1 and CDR2 (germline): SGHRS, YFSETQ. In DNA form, the CDR3 reads TGCGCCAGCAGCTTCAGGGTTCAAGGCGGGGAGCTGTTTTTT. This codes for CASSFRVQGGELFF.

The chain uses TRBV5-1 and TRBJ1-5; D remains ambiguous. V dropped 0 bases and J dropped 1 base, with 8 bases sitting between them. Germline-derived CDR1 and CDR2 are SGHRS and YFSETQ. The CDR3 totals 15 residues. The CDR3: CASSLVGESNQPQHF. The CDR3 DNA is TGCGCCAGCAGCTTGGTCGGGGAGAGCAATCAGCCCCAGCATTTT.

This clonotype occurred a few times. This CDR3 reads CAWSRLAAYNEQFF. In DNA, the CDR3 is TGTGCCTGGAGCAGACTAGCGGCATACAATGAGCAGTTCTTC. This chain links TRBV30 with TRBJ2-1; 9 bases map to TRBD2. Unmatched junction bases numbered 4, after V lost 3 bases and J lost 4 bases. Germline values: CDR1 GTSNPN, CDR2 SVGIG (reference sequence). This CDR3 is 14 amino acids long.

V is TRBV7-9 and J is TRBJ2-7; D ambiguous. Germline V gene sequence: CDR1 SEHNR, CDR2 FQNEAQ (reference sequence). V shed 4 bases and J shed 3 bases, with 4 bases lying between them. The CDR3 is 11 amino acids. CDR3 protein: CASSSHYEQYF. The CDR3, as DNA: TGTGCCAGCAGCTCTCACTACGAGCAGTACTTC.

Only a few counts were recorded for this clonotype. This sequence joins TRBV12-3 or TRBV12-4 and TRBJ1-1; no clear D gene. The CDR3 extends over 13 amino acids. Between the trimmed V and J ends, which lost 5 bases and 3 bases, there was a span of 10 bases. This CDR3 is CASSQGGYTEAFF. CDR3 nucleotide sequence: TGTGCCAGCAGTCAAGGCGGTTACACTGAAGCTTTCTTT.

As to this clonotype: A read error is possible here, since a much larger clone lies one base away. The rearrangement links TRBV25-1 to TRBJ1-5; perhaps TRBD1 as D (5 bases). CDR1 is MGHDK and CDR2 is SYGVNS in the germline V gene. CDR3 length: 14 amino acids. The CDR3 is CVSSELSWGQPQHF. CDR3 coding DNA: TGTGTCAGCAGTGAACTAAGTTGGGGCCAGCCCCAGCATTTT.

This clonotype turned up a few times. The V call is TRBV6-4, the J call TRBJ2-7; tentatively, D is TRBD2 (6 bases). Germline CDR1 and CDR2: MRHNA and SNTAGT. The CDR3 spans 14 residues. The V end was cut by 6 bases, the J end by 7 bases, with 19 bases between. The CDR3 spells CASREGSFGFEQYF. The CDR3 DNA is TGTGCCAGCAGGGAGGGATCTTTCGGTTTTGAGCAGTACTTC.

This clonotype was counted at least ten times. The gene calls are TRBV29-1 and TRBJ1-1; the D is unclear. V was clipped by 4 bases and J by 11 bases, with 11 bases between them. Germline V gene sequence: CDR1 SQVTM, CDR2 ANQGSEA. The CDR3 extends over 10 amino acids. CDR3 nucleotide sequence: TGCAGCGTTGCGCGCGCGACGGCTTTCTTT. This codes for CSVARATAFF.

The table lists this clonotype with a few counts. The chain combines TRBV5-1 with TRBJ1-6, with a possible D match to TRBD1 (5 bases). The V end lost 6 bases, the J end lost 10 bases, and 14 bases lay between the germline ends. CDR1 SGHRS and CDR2 YFSETQ come from the germline V gene. The CDR3 sequence is 13 residues long. CDR3 nucleotide sequence: TGCGCCAGCATGGGGGGAAGTGGGTCACCCCTCCACTTT. Protein: CASMGGSGSPLHF.

This clonotype has just a few counts. This sequence joins TRBV20-1 and TRBJ2-5; D might be TRBD2 (6 bases). This CDR3 contains 16 residues. Germline CDR1 is DFQATT and CDR2 is SNEGSKA (reference sequence). V was cut by 0 bases and J by 4 bases, with 18 bases left in between. CDR3 nucleotide sequence: TGCAGTGCTAGAGATTGGAGGAGGGTAAAGGGAGAGACCCAGTACTTC. This translates into CSARDWRRVKGETQYF.

V gene TRBV5-1 combines with J gene TRBJ2-1, with D unclear. CDR3 length equals 12 residues. Germline V gene data show CDR1 as SGHRS and CDR2 as YFSETQ. V lost 9 bases and J 0 bases, leaving 7 bases between the germline ends. The CDR3 loop is CANSSSYNEQFF. The CDR3 DNA is TGCGCCAATAGCAGCTCCTACAATGAGCAGTTCTTC.

The J gene is TRBJ2-5, the V gene TRBV20-1; perhaps TRBD2 as D (6 bases). Germline CDR1 reads DFQATT; CDR2 reads SNEGSKA (reference sequence). Between the trimmed V and J ends, which lost 7 bases and 4 bases, there was a span of 16 bases. The CDR3 extends over 13 amino acids. The CDR3 here is CSVHWRGSETQYF. In DNA form, the CDR3 reads TGCAGTGTCCACTGGAGGGGCTCAGAGACCCAGTACTTC.

This clonotype was recorded many times. The chain couples TRBV9 to TRBJ1-1; 8 nucleotides line up with TRBD1. The germline V gene encodes CDR1 SGDLS and CDR2 YYNGEE. Trimming cost V 4 bases and J 3 bases; bases outside gene matches: 8. The CDR3 is made up of 15 amino acids. The CDR3, as DNA: TGTGCCAGCAGCATGAGGACAGGGCTCGACACTGAAGCTTTCTTT. It specifies CASSMRTGLDTEAFF.

This clonotype has just a few counts. V gene TRBV5-1 combines with J gene TRBJ1-6; possible D gene TRBD1, 6 bases. This CDR3 comprises 15 residues. V lost 2 bases and J 7 bases, leaving 13 bases between the germline ends. CDR1 is SGHRS and CDR2 is YFSETQ in the germline V gene. The CDR3 spells CASSFEGGYNSPLHF. CDR3 DNA sequence: TGCGCCAGCAGCTTCGAGGGGGGCTACAATTCACCCCTCCACTTT. The variable domain in full, with the rest retrieved from reference TRBV5-1 and TRBJ1-6, is KAGVTQTPRYLIKTRGQQVTLSCSPISGHRSVSWYQQTPGQGLQFLFEYFSETQRNKGNFPGRFSGRQFSNSRSEMNVSTLELGDSALYLCASSFEGGYNSPLHFGNGTRLTVT.

V is TRBV3-1 and J is TRBJ2-1; no clear D. CDR3 length equals 12 residues. In germline, CDR1 is LGHDT, CDR2 YNNKEL (reference sequence). Trimming pared 5 bases from V and 4 bases from J, leaving 6 bases between. CDR3 coding DNA: TGTGCCAGCAGCGCACAATACAATGAGCAGTTCTTC. Translated: CASSAQYNEQFF.